This T cell receptor beta chain was sequenced in a study of OX40 agonist ivuxolimab in advanced cancers. Study as a whole: Patients were dosed with the agonistic anti-OX40 (CD134) antibody ivuxolimab. Points from the study as a whole: Circulating CD4+ and CD8+ T cells showed clonal expansion by week 6 at 0.1 to 3.0 mg/kg. Low levels of normalized T-cell clonal expansion also appeared in some nonresponders.

Trimming stripped 7 bases from V and 11 bases from J, with 3 bases between. Germline V lookup: CDR1 MDHEN, CDR2 SYDVKM. CDR3 length: 8 amino acids. Method: immunoSEQ multiplex PCR; TCRdb's copy keeps in-frame clones and lacks some. The data contain fewer than 15,000 clones, roughly 89% of them singletons. Comment on this clone: Its antigen is unidentified.

The rearrangement links TRBV28 to TRBJ2-1; D remains unclear. This clonotype was sampled from an adult with an advanced solid tumor such as melanoma, head and neck, liver or kidney cancer. Specimen: CD4+ or CD8+ T cells sorted from blood, collected in a trial of the OX40 agonist ivuxolimab. CDR3 sequence reads: CASIQQFF. CDR3 bases: TGTGCCAGCATACAGCAGTTCTTC.